This entry is about one TCR beta chain. As originally analysed: The authors estimated nucleated cell counts from reference gene primer amplification. Libraries were prepared by immunoSEQ multiplex PCR; TCRdb keeps only in-frame clonotypes and omits some of them. The D gene and trimming were derived from the DNA, and the V and J assignments and clone size from that table. Here the sample spans roughly 310,000 clones, approximately 89% being singletons. This sample was included in a study of blood T cell repertoires in COVID-19. Background on the study: Nucleic acid was either cDNA or gDNA, and it came from T cells, B-cell-depleted T cells, or PBMCs.

Participants had their cohort set by participant-reported clinical history. The CDR3 contains 15 residues. Deletions cut 2 bases from V and 7 bases from J, with 17 bases between. Germline CDR1 is SNHLY and CDR2 is FYNNEI. This receptor was obtained from a woman aged 35 to 49 who had recovered from COVID-19. The V and J genes are TRBV2 and TRBJ2-5; D gene ambiguous. Sequenced input: PBMCs or T cells enriched from blood (not recorded which). The CDR3 DNA reads as TGTGCCAGCAGTGAATTTACGATAACGTCAGTGACCCAGTACTTC. It specifies CASSEFTITSVTQYF.